This T cell receptor beta chain was recorded in a study of blood T cell repertoires in COVID-19. Study details: There were acute and convalescent COVID-19 samples, and they came from the United States, Italy and Spain. The analysed material was cDNA or gDNA that came from T cells, B-cell-depleted T cells, or PBMCs.

This clone was detected only a few times. Libraries were prepared by immunoSEQ multiplex PCR; TCRdb keeps only in-frame clonotypes and omits some of them. The sample comprises fewer than 100,000 clones, more than 75% of which are singletons, and approximately 8% rests with the top ten. The TCR comes from a human donor with acute or convalescent COVID-19. The donor label of this sample is uncertain. Sequenced material: peripheral blood.

This CDR3 is CASSIYWTSADTQYF. For the CDR3, the DNA is TGTGCCAGTAGTATTTACTGGACTAGTGCAGATACGCAGTATTTT. J is TRBJ2-3 and V is TRBV19; the match to TRBD2 covers 7 bases. Per germline, CDR1 LNHDA and CDR2 SQIVND (reference sequence). The junction had 7 bases not matched to a gene; V was cut back by 3 bases and J by 4 bases. This CDR3 has 15 amino acids.